This T cell receptor beta chain came from a study of T cell clonotyping in hematopoietic cell transplantation. Trimming cost V 2 bases and J 0 bases, with 16 bases left between them. The length of the CDR3 is 17 residues. Germline V CDR1 and CDR2: MDHEN, SYDVKM. The repertoire was sequenced with immunoSEQ multiplex PCR; TCRdb's copy has only in-frame clones and lacks some. This table holds about 16,000 clones, roughly 88% found once. This rearrangement joins TRBV28 to TRBJ1-1; maybe TRBD1 (5 bases). The source is a woman aged 40-49 years in good health. Some clones in this sample may be carry-over from other donors' samples. The sequenced sample consisted of peripheral blood mononuclear cells. The CDR3 DNA reads as TGTGCCAGCAGTTTAATCGGCCAGGGTAAAGTGAACACTGAAGCTTTCTTT. Translated, it gives CASSLIGQGKVNTEAFF.